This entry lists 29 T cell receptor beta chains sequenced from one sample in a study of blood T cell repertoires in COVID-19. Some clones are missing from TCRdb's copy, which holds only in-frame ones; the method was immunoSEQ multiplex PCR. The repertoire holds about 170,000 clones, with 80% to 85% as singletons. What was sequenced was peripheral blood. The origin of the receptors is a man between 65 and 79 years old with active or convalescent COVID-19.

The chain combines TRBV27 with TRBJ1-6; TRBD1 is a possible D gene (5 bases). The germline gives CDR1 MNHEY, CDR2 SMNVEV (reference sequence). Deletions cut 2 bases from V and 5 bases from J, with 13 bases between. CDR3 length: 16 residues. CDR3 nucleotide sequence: TGTGCCAGCAGTTTACTTGCGGGGCGCCATAATTCACCCCTCCACTTT. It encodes CASSLLAGRHNSPLHF.

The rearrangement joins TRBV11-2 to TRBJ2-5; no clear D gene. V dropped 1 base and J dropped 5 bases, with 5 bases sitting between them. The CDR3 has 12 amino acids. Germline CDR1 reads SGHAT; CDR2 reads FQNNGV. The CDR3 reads CASSLVVETQYF. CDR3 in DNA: TGTGCCAGCAGCTTAGTCGTGGAGACCCAGTACTTC.

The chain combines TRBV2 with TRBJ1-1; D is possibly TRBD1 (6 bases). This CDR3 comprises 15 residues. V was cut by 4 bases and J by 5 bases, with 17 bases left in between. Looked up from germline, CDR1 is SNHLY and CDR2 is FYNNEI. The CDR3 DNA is TGTGCCAGCAGTGCCGAACAGGGTGTGAGGACTGAAGCTTTCTTT. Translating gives CASSAEQGVRTEAFF.

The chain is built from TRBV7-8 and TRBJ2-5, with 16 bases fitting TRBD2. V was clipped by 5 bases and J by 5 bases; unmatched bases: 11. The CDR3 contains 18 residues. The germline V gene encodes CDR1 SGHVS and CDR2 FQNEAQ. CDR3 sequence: CASSKSPGTSGGVETQYF. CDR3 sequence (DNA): TGTGCCAGCAGCAAGTCTCCCGGGACTAGCGGGGGGGTGGAGACCCAGTACTTC. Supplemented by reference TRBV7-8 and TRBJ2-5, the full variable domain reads GAGVSQSPRYKVAKRGQDVALRCDPISGHVSLFWYQQALGQGPEFLTYFQNEAQLDKSGLPSDRFFAERPEGSVSTLKIQRTQQEDSAVYLCASSKSPGTSGGVETQYFGPGTRLLVL.

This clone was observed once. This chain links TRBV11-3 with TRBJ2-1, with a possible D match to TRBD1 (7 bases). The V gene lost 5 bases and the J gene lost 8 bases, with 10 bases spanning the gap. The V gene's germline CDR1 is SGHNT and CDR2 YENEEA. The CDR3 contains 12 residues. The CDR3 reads CASSQGGYEQFF. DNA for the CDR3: TGTGCCAGCAGCCAGGGGGGCTATGAGCAGTTCTTC.

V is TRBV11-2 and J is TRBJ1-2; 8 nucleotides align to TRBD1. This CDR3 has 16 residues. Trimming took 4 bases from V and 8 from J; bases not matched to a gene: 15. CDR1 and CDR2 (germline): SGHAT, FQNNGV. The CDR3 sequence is CASSSRGSGQGRGYTF. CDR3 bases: TGTGCCAGCAGCTCAAGAGGGTCAGGACAGGGAAGAGGCTACACCTTC.

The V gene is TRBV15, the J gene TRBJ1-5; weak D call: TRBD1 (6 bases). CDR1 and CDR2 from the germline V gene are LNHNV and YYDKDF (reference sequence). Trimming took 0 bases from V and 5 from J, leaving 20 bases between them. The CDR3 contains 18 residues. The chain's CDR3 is CATSRDRSRGGRYQPQHF. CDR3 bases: TGTGCCACCAGCAGAGATAGGTCCCGGGGGGGGCGGTATCAGCCCCAGCATTTT. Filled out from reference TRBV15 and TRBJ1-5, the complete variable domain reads DAMVIQNPRYQVTQFGKPVTLSCSQTLNHNVMYWYQQKSSQAPKLLFHYYDKDFNNEADTPDNFQSRRPNTSFCFLDIRSPGLGDTAMYLCATSRDRSRGGRYQPQHFGDGTRLSIL.

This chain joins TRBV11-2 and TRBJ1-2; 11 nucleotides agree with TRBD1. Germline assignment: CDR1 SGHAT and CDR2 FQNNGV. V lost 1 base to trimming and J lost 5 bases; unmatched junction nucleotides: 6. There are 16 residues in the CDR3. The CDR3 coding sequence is TGTGCCAGCAGCTTAGTTGGGACAGGGGGAAAATATGGCTACACCTTC. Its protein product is CASSLVGTGGKYGYTF.

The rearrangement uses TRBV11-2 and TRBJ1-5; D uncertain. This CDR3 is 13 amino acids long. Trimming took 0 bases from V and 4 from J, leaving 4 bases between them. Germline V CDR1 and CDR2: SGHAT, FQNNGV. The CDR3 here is CASSLDRNQPQHF. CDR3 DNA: TGTGCCAGCAGCTTAGACAGGAATCAGCCCCAGCATTTT.

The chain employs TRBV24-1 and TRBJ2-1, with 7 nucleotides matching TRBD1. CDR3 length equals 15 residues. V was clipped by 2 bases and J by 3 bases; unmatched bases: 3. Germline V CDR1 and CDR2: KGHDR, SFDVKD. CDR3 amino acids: CATSDSDRDYNEQFF. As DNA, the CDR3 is TGTGCCACCAGTGATTCCGACAGGGACTACAATGAGCAGTTCTTC.

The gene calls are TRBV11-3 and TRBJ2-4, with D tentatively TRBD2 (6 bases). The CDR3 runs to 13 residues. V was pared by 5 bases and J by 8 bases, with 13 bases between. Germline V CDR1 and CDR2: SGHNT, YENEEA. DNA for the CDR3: TGTGCCAGCAGCCCCCCCGGGACTCACATTCAGTACTTC. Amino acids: CASSPPGTHIQYF.

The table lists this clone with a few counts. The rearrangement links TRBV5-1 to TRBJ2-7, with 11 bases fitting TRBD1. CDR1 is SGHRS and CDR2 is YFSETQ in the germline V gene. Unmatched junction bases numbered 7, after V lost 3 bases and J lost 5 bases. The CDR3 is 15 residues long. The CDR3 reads CASSSTGQGAHEQYF. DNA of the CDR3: TGCGCCAGCAGCTCGACCGGACAGGGGGCCCACGAGCAGTACTTC.

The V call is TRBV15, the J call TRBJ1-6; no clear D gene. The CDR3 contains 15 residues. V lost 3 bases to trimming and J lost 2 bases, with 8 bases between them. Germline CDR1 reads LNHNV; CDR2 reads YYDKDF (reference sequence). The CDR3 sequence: CATSSAAAYNSPLHF. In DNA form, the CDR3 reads TGTGCCACCAGCAGCGCCGCAGCCTATAATTCACCCCTCCACTTT.

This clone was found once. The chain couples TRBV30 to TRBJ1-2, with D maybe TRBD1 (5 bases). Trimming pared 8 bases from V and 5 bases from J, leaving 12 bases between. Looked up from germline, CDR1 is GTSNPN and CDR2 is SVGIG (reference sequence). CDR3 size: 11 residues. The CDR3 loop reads CARRQRYGYTF. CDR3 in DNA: TGTGCCCGCCGACAGCGTTATGGCTACACCTTC.

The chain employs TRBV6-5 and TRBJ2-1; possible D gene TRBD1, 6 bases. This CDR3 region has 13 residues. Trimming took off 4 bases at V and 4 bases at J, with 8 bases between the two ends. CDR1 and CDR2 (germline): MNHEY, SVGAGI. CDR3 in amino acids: CASSLDSYNEQFF. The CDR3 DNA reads TGTGCCAGCAGTTTGGACAGTTACAATGAGCAGTTCTTC.

CDR3 in DNA: TGTGCCAGCTCGGGGGACAGGGAAGAGACCCAGTACTTC. It specifies CASSGDREETQYF. V gene TRBV18 combines with J gene TRBJ2-5, with 9 bases lining up with TRBD1. There are 13 residues in the CDR3. V shed 6 bases, J shed 3 bases, and the junction held 2 bases outside the gene matches. Germline CDR1 KGHSH, CDR2 LQKENI.

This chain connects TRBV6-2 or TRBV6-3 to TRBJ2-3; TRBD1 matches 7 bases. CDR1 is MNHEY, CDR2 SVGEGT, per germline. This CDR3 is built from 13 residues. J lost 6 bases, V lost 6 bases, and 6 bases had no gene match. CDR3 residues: CASSRQGADTQYF. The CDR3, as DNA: TGTGCCAGCAGCAGACAGGGTGCGGATACGCAGTATTTT.

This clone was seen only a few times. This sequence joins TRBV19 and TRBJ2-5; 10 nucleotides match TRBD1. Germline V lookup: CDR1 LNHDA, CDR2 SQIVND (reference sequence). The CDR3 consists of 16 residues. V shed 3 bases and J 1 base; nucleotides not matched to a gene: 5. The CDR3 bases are TGTGCCAGTAGTATTGGGACAGGGGTAACCCAAGAGACCCAGTACTTC. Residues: CASSIGTGVTQETQYF.

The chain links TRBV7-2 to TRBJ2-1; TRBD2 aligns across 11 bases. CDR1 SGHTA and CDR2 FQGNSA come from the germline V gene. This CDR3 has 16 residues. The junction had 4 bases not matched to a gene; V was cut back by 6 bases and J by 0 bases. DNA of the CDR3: TGTGCCAGCAGGGACACTAGCGGGAGCTCCTACAATGAGCAGTTCTTC. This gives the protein CASRDTSGSSYNEQFF.

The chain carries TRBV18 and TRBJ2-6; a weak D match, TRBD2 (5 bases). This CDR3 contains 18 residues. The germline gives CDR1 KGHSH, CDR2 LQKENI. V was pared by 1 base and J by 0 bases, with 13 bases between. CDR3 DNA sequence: TGTGCCAGCTCACCACTAGTGGATACTAGCTCTGGGGCCAACGTCCTGACTTTC. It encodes CASSPLVDTSSGANVLTF.

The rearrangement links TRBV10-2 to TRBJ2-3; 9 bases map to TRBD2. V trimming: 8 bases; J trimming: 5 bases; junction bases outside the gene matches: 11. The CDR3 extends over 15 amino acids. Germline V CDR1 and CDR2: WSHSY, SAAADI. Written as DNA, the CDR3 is TGCGCCAGCGGGGGGCGGGAGGGCCCCAGAGATACGCAGTATTTT. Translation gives CASGGREGPRDTQYF.

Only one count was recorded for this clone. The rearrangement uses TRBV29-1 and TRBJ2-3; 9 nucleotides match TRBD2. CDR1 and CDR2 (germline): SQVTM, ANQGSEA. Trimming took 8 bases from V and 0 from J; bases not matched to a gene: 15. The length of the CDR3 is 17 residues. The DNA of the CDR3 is TGCAGCACGGTGGGGGGCGCCGGGACTAGCAGCACAGATACGCAGTATTTT. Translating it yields CSTVGGAGTSSTDTQYF.

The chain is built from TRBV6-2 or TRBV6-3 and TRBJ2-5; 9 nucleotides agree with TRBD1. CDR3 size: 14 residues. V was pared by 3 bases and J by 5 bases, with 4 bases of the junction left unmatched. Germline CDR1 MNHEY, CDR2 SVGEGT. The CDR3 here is CASSYGTGRETQYF. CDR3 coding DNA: TGTGCCAGCAGTTATGGGACAGGGCGGGAGACCCAGTACTTC.

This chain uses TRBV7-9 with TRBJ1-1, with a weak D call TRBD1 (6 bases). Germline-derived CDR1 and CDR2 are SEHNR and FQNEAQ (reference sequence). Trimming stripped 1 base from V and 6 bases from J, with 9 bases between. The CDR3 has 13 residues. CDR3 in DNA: TGTGCCAGCAGCTTAGAAAGGGGGTCTGAAGCTTTCTTT. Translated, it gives CASSLERGSEAFF.

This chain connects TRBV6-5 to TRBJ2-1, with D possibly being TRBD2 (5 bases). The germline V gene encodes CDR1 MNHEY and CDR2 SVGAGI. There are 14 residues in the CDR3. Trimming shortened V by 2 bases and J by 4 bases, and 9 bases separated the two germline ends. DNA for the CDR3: TGTGCCAGCAGTTACGCGACGGGGTACAATGAGCAGTTCTTC. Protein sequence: CASSYATGYNEQFF.

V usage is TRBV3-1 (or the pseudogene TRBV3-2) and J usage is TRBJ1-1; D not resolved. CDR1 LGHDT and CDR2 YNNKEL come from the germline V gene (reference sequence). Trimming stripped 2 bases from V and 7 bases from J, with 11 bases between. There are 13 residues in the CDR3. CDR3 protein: CASSQTRRVEAFF. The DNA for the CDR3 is TGTGCCAGCAGCCAAACGCGGAGGGTTGAAGCTTTCTTT.

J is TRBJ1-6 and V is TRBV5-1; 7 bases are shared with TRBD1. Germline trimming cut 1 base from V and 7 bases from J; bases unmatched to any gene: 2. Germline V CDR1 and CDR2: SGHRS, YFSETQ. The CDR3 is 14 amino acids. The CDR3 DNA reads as TGCGCCAGCAGCTTGTGGGGACAGAATTCACCCCTCCACTTT. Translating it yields CASSLWGQNSPLHF.

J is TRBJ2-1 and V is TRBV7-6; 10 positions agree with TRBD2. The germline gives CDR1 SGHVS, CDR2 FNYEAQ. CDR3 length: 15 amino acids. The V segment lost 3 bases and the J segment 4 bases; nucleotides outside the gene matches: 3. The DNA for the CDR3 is TGTGCCAGCAGCTTTAGGACTAGCGGATACAATGAGCAGTTCTTC. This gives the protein CASSFRTSGYNEQFF.

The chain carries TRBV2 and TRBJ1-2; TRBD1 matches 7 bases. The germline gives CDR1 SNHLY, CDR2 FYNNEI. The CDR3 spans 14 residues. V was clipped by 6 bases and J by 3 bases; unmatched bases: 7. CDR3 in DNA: TGTGCCAGCAGGGGTCAAGGGGGCTACTATGGCTACACCTTC. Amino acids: CASRGQGGYYGYTF.